This TCR beta chain was documented in a study of T cell responses to AZD1222 COVID-19 vaccine. V was clipped by 3 bases and J by 2 bases; unmatched bases: 5. This CDR3 contains 15 residues. Germline V lookup: CDR1 MNHNS, CDR2 SASEGT. Assay used: immunoSEQ multiplex PCR; TCRdb lists only in-frame clones, some missing. The sample carries 130,000 or so clones, more than 85% recorded once. This clonotype was obtained from an adult who received the AZD1222 COVID-19 vaccine. The starting material was peripheral blood, obtained 28 days after the second AZD1222 dose. The V gene is TRBV6-1, the J gene TRBJ2-7; TRBD2 matches at 9 bases. The CDR3 DNA sequence: TGTGCCAGCAGTGATAGAGCGGGGGGCACCTACGAGCAGTACTTC. It yields the protein CASSDRAGGTYEQYF.